Presented here are 2 T cell receptor beta chains from one specimen sequenced in a study of T cell responses to AZD1222 COVID-19 vaccine. Generated by immunoSEQ multiplex PCR, the TCRdb table keeps only in-frame clones and is missing some. The table records about 170,000 clones, about nine tenths of them present only once. Source: peripheral blood, taken on day 0 of AZD1222 vaccination. The receptors here all came from an adult in good health.

This clone was detected once. The J gene is TRBJ1-3, the V gene TRBV27; D is undetermined. Germline V gives CDR1 MNHEY, CDR2 SMNVEV (reference sequence). The CDR3 spans 11 residues. Trimming stripped 6 bases from V and 0 bases from J, with 0 bases between. Here the CDR3 reads CASSSGNTIYF. CDR3 DNA: TGTGCCAGCAGCTCTGGAAACACCATATATTTT.

The gene calls are TRBV6-6 and TRBJ1-5; D call uncertain. CDR3 length: 13 amino acids. The V gene's germline CDR1 is MNHNY and CDR2 SVGAGI (reference sequence). Trimming took off 6 bases at V and 1 base at J, with 7 bases between the two ends. DNA of the CDR3: TGTGCCAGCAGACTGGACAGCAATCAGCCCCAGCATTTT. This gives the protein CASRLDSNQPQHF.